This note documents a single TCR beta chain sequence. Trimming took 2 bases from V and 5 from J; bases not matched to a gene: 3. This CDR3 is built from 13 residues. Germline lookup yields CDR1 MDHEN and CDR2 SYDVKM. The PCR had 60 Vbeta and 13 Jbeta primers. This table comes from immunoSEQ multiplex PCR, and its TCRdb copy is limited to in-frame clones, with some not included. The data contain about 130,000 clones, around 73% of them seen just once; the ten biggest clones take up over 1.2%. This specimen comes from a study of cytomegalovirus exposure and HLA in healthy donors. The sample was PBMCs. This clonotype was obtained from a female donor in good health and CMV-seronegative. The J gene is TRBJ2-7, the V gene TRBV28; 7 nucleotides align to TRBD2. The CDR3 nucleotides read TGTGCCAGCAGTTTAGGGAGGGTCAACGAGCAGTACTTC. Translation: CASSLGRVNEQYF.